The 25 T cell receptor beta chains presented below share a single source sample, sequenced in a study of memory CD8 T cells in hepatitis C reinfection. TCRdb keeps only in-frame clones here, not all; method: immunoSEQ multiplex PCR. Among about 6,200 clones listed, around 87% were seen once. Described time point: pre-reinfection, 55 to 20 weeks before reinfection detection. Sorted cells were sequenced directly ex vivo without any in vitro expansion. Sample: naive CD8+ T cells sorted from blood. The receptors were gathered from a man between 50 and 59 years old with hepatitis C virus infection.

The DNA for the CDR3 is TGTGCCAGCACCGTCGCGGCAGGGGCAGGGCGGGAGGTTTTCGAGCAGTACTTC. It yields the protein CASTVAAGAGREVFEQYF. The V gene is TRBV5-6, the J gene TRBJ2-7; TRBD2 matches at 8 bases. Losses at the gene ends were 6 bases for V and 6 bases for J; bases not matched to a gene: 23. The CDR3 length is 18 residues. Germline V gene lookup returns CDR1 SGHDT and CDR2 YYEEEE.

The genes are TRBV5-6 and TRBJ2-7; D gene unclear. Germline V lookup: CDR1 SGHDT, CDR2 YYEEEE. The CDR3 is 12 residues long. Trimming left V 2 bases short and J 5 bases short, with 8 bases between. The CDR3, as DNA: TGTGCCAGCAGCTTTCGTAGTGACGAGCAGTACTTC. Translating gives CASSFRSDEQYF.

Only one count was recorded for this clone. The chain links TRBV27 to TRBJ2-7; D is possibly TRBD1 (6 bases). V gave up 4 bases and J gave up 6 bases, with 22 bases separating them. The CDR3 consists of 16 residues. In germline, CDR1 is MNHEY, CDR2 SMNVEV (reference sequence). CDR3 bases: TGTGCCAGCAGTTCCCAGGGGCAAATTACTACTAGCGAGCAGTACTTC. Translation: CASSSQGQITTSEQYF.

This sequence joins TRBV5-4 and TRBJ2-3; 13 nucleotides line up with TRBD2. Germline V gives CDR1 SGHNT, CDR2 YYREEE (reference sequence). The CDR3 extends over 19 amino acids. J was trimmed by 4 bases and V by 4 bases; bases with no gene match: 15. CDR3 in amino acids: CASSNPGLAGPKPADTQYF. CDR3 coding DNA: TGTGCCAGCAGCAATCCGGGACTAGCGGGACCTAAGCCCGCAGATACGCAGTATTTT.

As to this clone: This is likely an artifact of a read error, given a far larger clone one base away. This rearrangement joins TRBV13 to TRBJ2-7, with a possible D match to TRBD1 (6 bases). V was cut by 4 bases and J by 7 bases, with 11 bases left in between. Germline-derived CDR1 and CDR2 are PRHDT and FYEKMQ (reference sequence). The CDR3 is made up of 12 amino acids. In DNA, the CDR3 is TGTGCCAGCAGCTACAGGGAGCATGAGCAGTACTTC. Translated: CASSYREHEQYF.

The chain joins TRBV4-3 to TRBJ2-2; 10 bases are a match to TRBD2. With V trimmed by 3 bases and J by 1 base, 5 bases remained unmatched. Per the germline V gene, CDR1 is LGHNA and CDR2 is YSLEER. The CDR3 runs 17 residues. The chain's CDR3 is CASSQGRLAGNTGELFF. As DNA, the CDR3 is TGCGCCAGCAGCCAGGGTCGACTAGCGGGGAACACCGGGGAGCTGTTTTTT.

This chain links TRBV7-9 with TRBJ1-2, with a weak D call TRBD1 (5 bases). The germline V gene encodes CDR1 SEHNR and CDR2 FQNEAQ (reference sequence). With 6 bases removed from V and 1 base from J, the gap between germline ends came to 18 bases. The CDR3 loop spans 16 amino acids. CDR3 DNA sequence: TGTGCCAGCAGTCGTGACAGTGCTAGTTATAACTATGGCTACACCTTC. It codes for CASSRDSASYNYGYTF.

The CDR3 DNA reads as TGCGCCAGCAGCCAAATTCTGGGAGCCCACGAGCAGTACTTC. Its translation is CASSQILGAHEQYF. V is TRBV4-1 and J is TRBJ2-7; D is possibly TRBD2 (5 bases). There are 14 residues in the CDR3. Germline loops: CDR1 MGHRA, CDR2 YSYEKL. Trimming removed 2 bases at V and 5 bases at J, with 13 bases between.

V and J are TRBV9 and TRBJ2-1; 11 bases map to TRBD2. There are 17 residues in the CDR3. After removal of 0 bases from V and 6 bases from J, the junction contained 8 bases not matched to a gene. Germline V gene sequence: CDR1 SGDLS, CDR2 YYNGEE. The CDR3 bases are TGTGCCAGCAGCGTAGAAACTAGCGGGAGCACCAGCAATGAGCAGTTCTTC. The encoded protein is CASSVETSGSTSNEQFF.

J is TRBJ2-7 and V is TRBV11-1; 7 bases map to TRBD2. J lost 2 bases, V lost 3 bases, and 4 bases had no gene match. The CDR3 is 14 amino acids. The germline gives CDR1 SGHAT, CDR2 FQDESV (reference sequence). CDR3 nucleotides: TGTGCCAGCAGCTTCGGCGGGGGTGCCTACGAGCAGTACTTC. Translation: CASSFGGGAYEQYF.

Sample share makes this clone large. The rearrangement uses TRBV4-2 and TRBJ2-3; D might be TRBD2 (5 bases). In germline, CDR1 is LGHNA, CDR2 YNFKEQ. The CDR3 extends over 14 amino acids. V lost 4 bases and J lost 2, with 10 bases in between. The CDR3 sequence: CASSPGRDTDTQYF. Written as DNA, the CDR3 is TGTGCCAGCAGCCCCGGTCGGGACACAGATACGCAGTATTTT.

The chain has TRBV11-3 and TRBJ1-1; D possibly corresponds to TRBD1 (6 bases). The CDR3 extends over 15 amino acids. The germline V gene has CDR1 SGHNT and CDR2 YENEEA. Trimming pared 5 bases from V and 4 bases from J, leaving 17 bases between. The CDR3 here is CASSHLVGASTEAFF. The CDR3 nucleotides are TGTGCCAGCAGCCACCTTGTGGGGGCGAGCACTGAAGCTTTCTTT.

This clone was seen once. V gene TRBV4-3 combines with J gene TRBJ2-7; possibly TRBD2 for D (5 bases). Germline assignment: CDR1 LGHNA and CDR2 YSLEER. Deletions cut 1 base from V and 7 bases from J, with 11 bases between. This CDR3 comprises 13 residues. The CDR3 DNA reads as TGCGCCAGCAGCCAAGGGGCGGGTAGGGAGCAGTACTTC. Encoded protein: CASSQGAGREQYF.

This clone was picked up one time. The rearrangement links TRBV5-4 to TRBJ2-1, with TRBD2 matching 9 bases. The CDR3 length is 15 residues. With V trimmed by 4 bases and J by 7 bases, 9 bases remained unmatched. CDR1 SGHNT and CDR2 YYREEE come from the germline V gene (reference sequence). In nucleotides, the CDR3 is TGTGCCAGCAGCCCTGTTGCGGGAGGGGTTAATGAGCAGTTCTTC. Its protein is CASSPVAGGVNEQFF. Full variable domain (outside the CDR3, taken from reference TRBV5-4 and TRBJ2-1): ETGVTQSPTHLIKTRGQQVTLRCSSQSGHNTVSWYQQALGQGPQFIFQYYREEENGRGNFPPRFSGLQFPNYSSELNVNALELDDSALYLCASSPVAGGVNEQFFGPGTRLTVL.

This clone has more than one count but fewer than ten. The chain combines TRBV6-1 with TRBJ1-1; TRBD1 agrees at 7 bases. Germline CDR1 is MNHNS and CDR2 is SASEGT. Trimming removed 7 bases from V and 1 base from J; junction bases left unmatched: 3. The CDR3 loop spans 13 amino acids. Here the CDR3 DNA reads TGTGCCAGCACCAGGACAGGGAACACTGAAGCTTTCTTT. This codes for CASTRTGNTEAFF.

The chain joins TRBV6-1 to TRBJ2-7, with D perhaps matching TRBD2 (5 bases). Trimming left V 1 base short and J 3 bases short, with 13 bases between. The CDR3 runs to 15 residues. Per the germline V gene, CDR1 is MNHNS and CDR2 is SASEGT. The CDR3, as DNA: TGTGCCAGCAGTGAAGGGGTAGGAACTAGCTACGAGCAGTACTTC. This sequence encodes CASSEGVGTSYEQYF.

J is TRBJ1-2 and V is TRBV6-6; TRBD1 might be the D (6 bases). Germline loops: CDR1 MNHNY, CDR2 SVGAGI (reference sequence). V was shortened by 2 bases and J by 3 bases, with 13 bases between the two germline ends. The CDR3 has 15 residues. CDR3 loop: CASSYTSTGYYGYTF. DNA for the CDR3: TGTGCCAGCAGTTACACCTCGACAGGCTACTATGGCTACACCTTC.

The chain carries TRBV7-6 and TRBJ2-2; 8 bases agree with TRBD1. From germline, CDR1 is SGHVS and CDR2 FNYEAQ. The V and J ends lost 1 base and 6 bases, in that order; junction bases with no gene match: 7. The CDR3 loop spans 16 amino acids. The CDR3: CASSLGSQGAPGELFF. The CDR3 nucleotides are TGTGCCAGCAGCTTAGGGTCCCAGGGGGCCCCCGGGGAGCTGTTTTTT.

This rearrangement joins TRBV27 to TRBJ2-5; 11 bases match TRBD1. Germline V gene sequence: CDR1 MNHEY, CDR2 SMNVEV (reference sequence). With V trimmed by 5 bases and J by 3 bases, 5 bases remained unmatched. The CDR3 contains 15 residues. The CDR3 DNA is TGTGCCAGCAGTGTTGGGACAGGGGGGAAAGAGACCCAGTACTTC. Amino acid sequence: CASSVGTGGKETQYF.

The chain couples TRBV9 to TRBJ1-1, with 9 bases lining up with TRBD1. Germline-derived CDR1 and CDR2 are SGDLS and YYNGEE. This CDR3 spans 15 amino acids. Unmatched junction bases numbered 9, after V lost 4 bases and J lost 5 bases. The chain's CDR3 is CASSLGQGGTTEAFF. CDR3 bases: TGTGCCAGCAGCTTGGGACAGGGAGGGACGACTGAAGCTTTCTTT.

In this sample, this clone turned up a few times. The chain combines TRBV19 with TRBJ2-1, with 12 bases fitting TRBD2. The CDR3 is 16 residues long. CDR1 and CDR2 (germline): LNHDA, SQIVND (reference sequence). Trimming at V came to 2 bases and at J to 5 bases, leaving 4 bases not matched to a gene. The CDR3, as DNA: TGTGCCAGTAGTATAACGACTAGCGGGAGCGACAATGAGCAGTTCTTC. Amino acids: CASSITTSGSDNEQFF.

The rearrangement joins TRBV5-4 to TRBJ1-2, with 7 bases identical to TRBD1. Germline V gives CDR1 SGHNT, CDR2 YYREEE (reference sequence). The CDR3 is 15 residues long. The ends lost 4 bases at V and 4 bases at J; junction bases unmatched: 10. CDR3 sequence reads: CASSDPTGRGYGYTF. In DNA form, the CDR3 reads TGTGCCAGCAGCGACCCGACAGGGAGAGGCTATGGCTACACCTTC.

The J gene is TRBJ2-1, the V gene TRBV7-9; 11 nucleotides match TRBD1. J lost 6 bases, V lost 9 bases, and 4 bases had no gene match. In germline, CDR1 is SEHNR, CDR2 FQNEAQ (reference sequence). CDR3 length: 13 residues. CDR3 protein: CASTGQGGNEQFF. The CDR3 nucleotides are TGTGCCAGTACGGGACAGGGGGGCAATGAGCAGTTCTTC.

Of note for this clone: The junction does not match germline at one end; this may be a read error. The chain carries TRBV28 and TRBJ2-1; 10 bases are a match to TRBD2. This CDR3 region has 15 residues. Germline CDR1 MDHEN, CDR2 SYDVKM. The chain's CDR3 is CAGSLLAGSYNEQFF. As DNA, the CDR3 is TGTGCCGGCAGCCTACTAGCGGGAAGCTACAATGAGCAGTTCTTC.

V gene TRBV6-5 combines with J gene TRBJ2-5; 9 bases map to TRBD2. The CDR3 length is 13 residues. With V trimmed by 3 bases and J by 5 bases, 1 base remained unmatched. CDR1 is MNHEY, CDR2 SVGAGI, per germline. CDR3 amino acids: CASSYAGGETQYF. The CDR3 DNA reads TGTGCCAGCAGTTATGCGGGGGGGGAGACCCAGTACTTC.